This T cell receptor beta chain comes out of a study of blood T cell repertoires in COVID-19. Across the whole study: Samples representing acute and convalescent COVID-19 were sourced from the United States, Italy and Spain. The analysed material was cDNA or gDNA that came from T cells, B-cell-depleted T cells, or PBMCs.

There are 15 residues in the CDR3. CDR1 and CDR2 from the germline V gene are SGHNT and YYREEE (reference sequence). Losses at the gene ends were 0 bases for V and 8 bases for J; bases not matched to a gene: 5. One Seattle source followed patients from active infection through their disease course. Clones were sequenced by immunoSEQ multiplex PCR, and TCRdb holds only the in-frame ones, with some missing. The data show 150,000 to 190,000 clones, roughly 81% seen once. The genes are TRBV5-4 and TRBJ2-1, with 10 bases lining up with TRBD2. The material sequenced was peripheral blood. The source is a woman between 55 and 75 years old with COVID-19, enrolled during active disease. The CDR3: CASSLASGGQDEQFF. The CDR3 DNA sequence: TGTGCCAGCAGCTTGGCTAGCGGGGGTCAGGATGAGCAGTTCTTC.